One sample yielded the 32 T cell receptor beta chains listed below, sequenced in a study of cytomegalovirus exposure and HLA in healthy donors. Primers: 60 Vbeta forward and 13 Jbeta reverse. Assay: immunoSEQ multiplex PCR; the TCRdb copy retains only in-frame clones and omits some. This repertoire comprises about 60,000 clones; its ten largest clones make up roughly 15%. Material for sequencing was PBMCs. These receptor sequences come from a boy younger than 18 in good health and CMV-seronegative.

The V gene is TRBV2, the J gene TRBJ1-5, with D maybe TRBD1 (6 bases). The germline CDR1 and CDR2 sequences are SNHLY and FYNNEI. The CDR3 runs to 18 residues. CDR3 protein: CAHSGSLQGGASNQPQHF. In DNA, the CDR3 is TGTGCTCACAGTGGATCGTTACAGGGAGGGGCGAGCAATCAGCCCCAGCATTTT.

Turning to this clone: The sample contains more than one DNA sequence encoding this CDR3. The chain uses TRBV6-5 and TRBJ1-3; a weak D match, TRBD1 (6 bases). The V end lost 8 bases, the J end lost 0 bases, and 11 bases lay between the germline ends. The CDR3 sequence is 14 residues long. CDR1 MNHEY and CDR2 SVGAGI come from the germline V gene. This chain's CDR3 is CASGTGSSGNTIYF. As DNA, the CDR3 is TGTGCCAGCGGCACAGGGTCCTCTGGAAACACCATATATTTT.

The chain combines TRBV5-6 with TRBJ2-4, with 7 bases matching TRBD1. Germline-derived CDR1 and CDR2 are SGHDT and YYEEEE. V trimming: 3 bases; J trimming: 8 bases; junction bases outside the gene matches: 11. CDR3 length: 15 amino acids. The CDR3 nucleotides are TGTGCCAGCAGCTCCGGGACAGCTCGCGGTGACATTCAGTACTTC. It encodes CASSSGTARGDIQYF.

The rearrangement links TRBV6-1 to TRBJ1-4; TRBD1 aligns across 7 bases. Per germline, CDR1 MNHNS and CDR2 SASEGT. Unmatched junction bases numbered 9, after V lost 3 bases and J lost 11 bases. This CDR3 contains 14 residues. CDR3 in DNA: TGTGCCAGCAGTGATGGGACAGTGCTTCGTAAACTGTTTTTT. This sequence encodes CASSDGTVLRKLFF.

V and J are TRBV9 and TRBJ2-1; no clear D gene. The CDR3 has 14 amino acids. The V end lost 0 bases, the J end lost 3 bases, and 7 bases lay between the germline ends. Germline loops: CDR1 SGDLS, CDR2 YYNGEE. The CDR3 region is CASSVATIYNEQFF. CDR3 DNA sequence: TGTGCCAGCAGCGTAGCTACTATCTACAATGAGCAGTTCTTC.

Written as DNA, the CDR3 is TGTGCCAGCAGGGTCAGCGGGGGGGATTTTAATGAGCAGTTCTTC. Translation gives CASRVSGGDFNEQFF. The gene calls are TRBV6-1 and TRBJ2-1; 10 bases line up with TRBD2. The V and J ends lost 6 bases and 7 bases, in that order; junction bases with no gene match: 9. This CDR3 is 15 amino acids long. CDR1 is MNHNS and CDR2 is SASEGT in the germline V gene.

V gene TRBV7-3 combines with J gene TRBJ2-3; D ambiguous. This CDR3 is built from 12 residues. CDR1 and CDR2 (germline): SGHTA, FQGTGA. With 5 bases removed from V and 2 bases from J, the gap between germline ends came to 5 bases. The chain's CDR3 is CASSLYTDTQYF. DNA for the CDR3: TGTGCCAGCAGCCTCTACACAGATACGCAGTATTTT.

The chain recombines TRBV7-3 with TRBJ2-7; 9 nucleotides match TRBD1. The trim removed 5 bases at V and 4 bases at J, leaving 6 bases unmatched. Looked up from germline, CDR1 is SGHTA and CDR2 is FQGTGA. The CDR3 is 14 residues long. CDR3 region: CASSRQGGKYEQYF. CDR3 bases: TGTGCCAGCAGCCGACAGGGGGGAAAGTACGAGCAGTACTTC.

The chain combines TRBV5-1 with TRBJ1-6; D possibly corresponds to TRBD1 (6 bases). The germline V gene has CDR1 SGHRS and CDR2 YFSETQ. V lost 6 bases and J lost 6, with 16 bases in between. This CDR3 spans 15 amino acids. The chain's CDR3 is CASKQGAESNSPLHF. In DNA, the CDR3 is TGCGCCAGCAAACAGGGCGCAGAGTCTAATTCACCCCTCCACTTT.

The CDR3, as DNA: TGTGCCAGCAGCTATGAGGCGGAGGGCTACACCTTC. Amino acids: CASSYEAEGYTF. J is TRBJ1-2 and V is TRBV5-5; D uncertain. V shed 3 bases and J shed 8 bases, with 11 bases lying between them. Germline-derived CDR1 and CDR2 are SGHKS and YYEKEE (reference sequence). The length of the CDR3 is 12 residues.

The CDR3 sequence is CASSYSGRGEAFF. Here the CDR3 DNA reads TGTGCCAGCAGTTACTCAGGCAGGGGTGAAGCTTTCTTT. This rearrangement joins TRBV6-5 to TRBJ1-1, with TRBD1 as a possible D gene (6 bases). Trimming took 0 bases from V and 7 from J, leaving 9 bases between them. The CDR3 has 13 amino acids. CDR1 and CDR2 from the germline V gene are MNHEY and SVGAGI.

V usage is TRBV5-1 and J usage is TRBJ2-5; 8 bases are a match to TRBD2. Germline CDR1 SGHRS, CDR2 YFSETQ. The CDR3 covers 15 residues. With V trimmed by 4 bases and J by 11 bases, 16 bases remained unmatched. The CDR3 protein is CASSVSGTYQGEQYF. The CDR3 DNA reads TGCGCCAGCAGCGTTAGCGGGACCTACCAAGGGGAGCAGTACTTC.

The chain carries TRBV5-4 and TRBJ2-3; perhaps TRBD2 as D (7 bases). Trimming took off 7 bases at V and 6 bases at J, with 15 bases between the two ends. Germline loops: CDR1 SGHNT, CDR2 YYREEE (reference sequence). The CDR3 length is 13 residues. The CDR3 sequence: CASGGGQGDTQYF. The CDR3 nucleotides are TGTGCCAGCGGGGGGGGACAAGGGGATACGCAGTATTTT.

V is TRBV19 and J is TRBJ1-1, with TRBD1 identical over 10 bases. CDR1 LNHDA and CDR2 SQIVND come from the germline V gene (reference sequence). The CDR3 has 14 residues. The V and J ends lost 4 bases and 11 bases, in that order; junction bases with no gene match: 10. In DNA form, the CDR3 reads TGTGCCAGTAGTACGACAGGGGGCGAAGCTAGGGCTTTCTTT. This codes for CASSTTGGEARAFF.

The chain carries TRBV12-5 and TRBJ1-2; D remains unclear. The germline V and J ends were trimmed by 5 bases and 8 bases, with 12 bases remaining between them. Germline V gene sequence: CDR1 LGHNT, CDR2 FRNRAP. This CDR3 contains 12 residues. The CDR3 loop reads CASGPQAGGYTF. DNA for the CDR3: TGTGCTAGTGGTCCTCAGGCGGGCGGCTACACCTTC.

The V gene is TRBV19, the J gene TRBJ1-1, with TRBD1 identical over 8 bases. Germline values: CDR1 LNHDA, CDR2 SQIVND (reference sequence). V dropped 5 bases and J dropped 3; count of bases not matched to a gene: 2. The length of the CDR3 is 13 residues. CDR3 in amino acids: CASSDRGYTEAFF. CDR3 DNA sequence: TGTGCCAGTAGTGACAGGGGATACACTGAAGCTTTCTTT. The variable domain in full, completed from reference TRBV19 and TRBJ1-1, reads DGGITQSPKYLFRKEGQNVTLSCEQNLNHDAMYWYRQDPGQGLRLIYYSQIVNDFQKGDIAEGYSVSREKKESFPLTVTSAQKNPTAFYLCASSDRGYTEAFFGQGTRLTVV.

This clone is deemed medium-sized by its frequency. CDR3 protein: CAWSVSVDYNEQFF. The CDR3 DNA is TGTGCCTGGAGTGTATCAGTCGACTACAATGAGCAGTTCTTC. The chain uses TRBV30 and TRBJ2-1; no reliable D call. The V end was cut by 0 bases, the J end by 3 bases, with 9 bases between. CDR3 length: 14 residues. Germline V CDR1 and CDR2: GTSNPN, SVGIG (reference sequence).

CDR3 loop: CASSQEGGIGEQFF. The CDR3 DNA sequence: TGTGCCAGCAGCCAAGAAGGGGGCATTGGGGAGCAGTTCTTC. The genes are TRBV4-2 and TRBJ2-1; TRBD1 aligns across 7 bases. The junction had 6 bases not matched to a gene; V was cut back by 0 bases and J by 10 bases. CDR3 length: 14 residues. Looked up from germline, CDR1 is LGHNA and CDR2 is YNFKEQ.

V gene TRBV19 combines with J gene TRBJ2-7; D remains ambiguous. The germline gives CDR1 LNHDA, CDR2 SQIVND (reference sequence). The V and J ends lost 5 bases and 6 bases respectively, with 17 bases between them. This CDR3 contains 14 residues. In DNA form, the CDR3 reads TGTGCCAGTAGTCCTCCCGACGGGTGGCCCGAGCAGTACTTC. This translates into CASSPPDGWPEQYF.

The gene calls are TRBV23-1 and TRBJ2-1, with D perhaps TRBD1 (6 bases). TRBV23-1 is recorded as an ORF, its role being uncertain. Between the trimmed V and J ends, which lost 7 bases and 3 bases, there was a span of 31 bases. This CDR3 comprises 20 residues. CDR3 nucleotide sequence: TGCGCCAGCACCAACCTGCCGCGGCCTGGGGGCCCAGTGAGCTACAATGAGCAGTTCTTC. Amino acid sequence: CASTNLPRPGGPVSYNEQFF.

The chain joins TRBV30 to TRBJ1-1, with D perhaps TRBD1 (5 bases). Trimming stripped 8 bases from V and 1 base from J, with 17 bases between. Germline CDR1 reads GTSNPN; CDR2 reads SVGIG (reference sequence). The CDR3 contains 14 residues. The CDR3 loop reads CARSVGPSNTEAFF. In DNA form, the CDR3 reads TGTGCCCGCTCCGTGGGGCCTTCGAACACTGAAGCTTTCTTT.

This chain's CDR3 is CSVEVVQVNTEAFF. The CDR3 DNA reads as TGCAGCGTTGAAGTTGTACAGGTGAACACTGAAGCTTTCTTT. The chain joins TRBV29-1 to TRBJ1-1; D perhaps matches TRBD1 (5 bases). V was cut by 1 base and J by 0 bases, with 9 bases left in between. The CDR3 covers 14 residues. Per the germline V gene, CDR1 is SQVTM and CDR2 is ANQGSEA.

V usage is TRBV5-1 and J usage is TRBJ2-4; tentative D call: TRBD1 (5 bases). V lost 0 bases, J lost 8 bases, and 12 bases lay in between. This CDR3 is built from 14 residues. CDR1 and CDR2 from the germline V gene are SGHRS and YFSETQ. Here the CDR3 DNA reads TGCGCCAGCAGCTTGGGACAGAAAGTTGACATTCAGTACTTC. This gives the protein CASSLGQKVDIQYF.

The chain has TRBV10-3 and TRBJ2-5; 8 bases map to TRBD1. CDR1 is ENHRY, CDR2 SYGVKD, per germline. This CDR3 is built from 14 residues. V dropped 2 bases and J dropped 3; count of bases not matched to a gene: 2. CDR3 region: CAISEVTGEETQYF. The CDR3 nucleotides are TGTGCCATCAGTGAGGTGACAGGGGAAGAGACCCAGTACTTC.

V and J are TRBV6-6 and TRBJ1-1; D is unclear. The CDR3 runs 14 residues. The V gene's germline CDR1 is MNHNY and CDR2 SVGAGI (reference sequence). The ends were cut back, 2 bases at V and 2 bases at J, with 9 bases in the middle. The CDR3 sequence is CASSYPPDNTEAFF. CDR3 bases: TGTGCCAGCAGTTACCCGCCAGATAACACTGAAGCTTTCTTT.

V usage is TRBV6-5 and J usage is TRBJ2-7; the D gene is possibly TRBD1 (6 bases). The CDR3 is 12 residues long. V lost 8 bases, J lost 1 base, and 9 bases lay in between. Germline-derived CDR1 and CDR2 are MNHEY and SVGAGI. CDR3: CASGQGSYEQYF. The CDR3 coding sequence is TGTGCCAGCGGGCAGGGGTCCTACGAGCAGTACTTC.

The J gene is TRBJ1-6, the V gene TRBV7-9; D might be TRBD1 (6 bases). V dropped 8 bases and J dropped 7 bases, with 12 bases sitting between them. The CDR3 covers 13 residues. Germline-derived CDR1 and CDR2 are SEHNR and FQNEAQ (reference sequence). This CDR3 is CASYGQLNSPLHF. CDR3 nucleotides: TGTGCCAGCTATGGACAGCTAAATTCACCCCTCCACTTT.

The chain carries TRBV27 and TRBJ1-5, with TRBD1 as a possible D gene (5 bases). The CDR3 contains 14 residues. Per the germline V gene, CDR1 is MNHEY and CDR2 is SMNVEV (reference sequence). V was trimmed by 5 bases and J by 5 bases, leaving 13 bases between them. The CDR3 region is CASSVNRFDQPQHF. DNA of the CDR3: TGTGCCAGCAGTGTAAACAGGTTCGATCAGCCCCAGCATTTT.

The chain couples TRBV5-5 to TRBJ2-7; 10 nucleotides agree with TRBD1. Unmatched junction bases numbered 5, after V lost 2 bases and J lost 9 bases. Germline CDR1 reads SGHKS; CDR2 reads YYEKEE (reference sequence). This CDR3 spans 13 amino acids. CDR3 sequence reads: CASSFGQGEVQYF. The CDR3 DNA reads as TGTGCCAGCAGCTTTGGACAGGGGGAAGTGCAGTACTTC.

J is TRBJ1-3 and V is TRBV11-2; D perhaps matches TRBD1 (5 bases). The germline V gene has CDR1 SGHAT and CDR2 FQNNGV. V dropped 0 bases and J dropped 4 bases, with 13 bases sitting between them. The length of the CDR3 is 16 residues. The CDR3 sequence: CASSLEGTGIGNTIYF. CDR3 bases: TGTGCCAGCAGCTTAGAAGGCACAGGAATCGGAAACACCATATATTTT.

This sequence joins TRBV19 and TRBJ1-2; no reliable D call. Germline assignment: CDR1 LNHDA and CDR2 SQIVND (reference sequence). The ends were cut back, 2 bases at V and 1 base at J, with 11 bases in the middle. There are 15 residues in the CDR3. The CDR3 bases are TGTGCCAGTAGTATAAGAGCTGGTCTTAACTATGGCTACACCTTC. It specifies CASSIRAGLNYGYTF. The full variable domain, with the rest looked up from reference TRBV19 and TRBJ1-2, is DGGITQSPKYLFRKEGQNVTLSCEQNLNHDAMYWYRQDPGQGLRLIYYSQIVNDFQKGDIAEGYSVSREKKESFPLTVTSAQKNPTAFYLCASSIRAGLNYGYTFGSGTRLTVV.

This chain connects TRBV29-1 to TRBJ2-3; TRBD2 matches at 7 bases. The germline gives CDR1 SQVTM, CDR2 ANQGSEA. J gave up 3 bases and V 5 bases, and 14 bases lay outside the gene matches. The CDR3 has 16 amino acids. The CDR3 coding sequence is TGCAGCGTTTCACCCCGCACGGGGGAGGGGACAGATACGCAGTATTTT. Protein product: CSVSPRTGEGTDTQYF.